The source of this T cell receptor (beta chain) is a study of blood T cell repertoires in COVID-19. TCRdb's copy holds only in-frame clones and misses some; the assay was immunoSEQ multiplex PCR. The data contain 150,000 to 200,000 clones, about 84% of them singletons. This clone was recorded at least ten times. Specimen: PBMCs or T cells enriched from blood (not recorded which). The source is a man aged 40-55 years who had recovered from COVID-19.

The CDR3 bases are TGTGCCTGGAGTAACCTCGGACAGGAAGCTTTCTTT. The encoded protein is CAWSNLGQEAFF. The V call is TRBV30, the J call TRBJ1-1; perhaps TRBD1 as D (6 bases). The CDR3 totals 12 residues. V shed 2 bases and J shed 8 bases, with 12 bases lying between them. CDR1 and CDR2 (germline): GTSNPN, SVGIG (reference sequence).